This is a list of T cell receptor beta chains from one sample in a study of T cell clones after liver transplantation. The protocol was immunoSEQ multiplex PCR, while the TCRdb copy is restricted to in-frame clones and leaves out a portion. This sample has under 130,000 clones, with approximately 79% found just once. The input for sequencing was CD4+ T cells from blood, taken approximately 50 months after liver transplant. These receptors came from a human patient who received a liver transplant. A subset of T cells may come from the graft donor. Both conserved end residues are part of each CDR3. Each record gives: clone size, J gene, CDR3 length, D gene, V gene, CDR3 DNA, CDR3 protein. D genes are given only for firm matches. Some rows mark clone size as missing; the rest say once, few, many or name a class of expanded clone.

.,TRBJ1-5,15,.,TRBV7-2,TGTGCCAGCAGCGCGCCCGGGCCTCTAGCGCGGCCCCAGCATTTT,CASSAPGPLARPQHF
.,TRBJ2-3,14,TRBD2,TRBV19,TGTGCCAGTAGTAGTCTAGCGGACACAGATACGCAGTATTTT,CASSSLADTDTQYF
.,TRBJ1-2,14,.,TRBV19,TGTGCCAGTACCTCCTCGTGGCGGAACTATGGCTACACCTTC,CASTSSWRNYGYTF
.,TRBJ1-3,15,.,TRBV5-4,TGTGCCAGCAGCTTGGAGGGTGGCTCTGCAAACACCATATATTTT,CASSLEGGSANTIYF
.,TRBJ1-1,14,.,TRBV7-3,TGTGCCAGCAGCAAAACAGGGATGAACACTGAAGCTTTCTTT,CASSKTGMNTEAFF
.,TRBJ2-1,14,.,TRBV4-3,TGCGCCAGCAGCCAAGCCGGACGGTACAATGAGCAGTTCTTC,CASSQAGRYNEQFF
.,TRBJ2-5,16,TRBD2,TRBV28,TGTGCCAGCAGTCCTTTCCGCGGGAGCGCACGGACCCCCCAGTACTTC,CASSPFRGSARTPQYF
.,TRBJ2-7,15,.,TRBV7-2,TGTGCCAGCAGCTTAGAGTGGGGCCGGACCTACGAGCAGTACTTC,CASSLEWGRTYEQYF
.,TRBJ2-2,15,TRBD1,TRBV7-8,TGTGCCAGCAATACAGGGGCTGCGAACACCGGGGAGCTGTTTTTT,CASNTGAANTGELFF
.,TRBJ2-5,16,TRBD1,TRBV5-4,TGTGCCAGCAGCTTGGATCCGGGACAGCGGCAAGAGACCCAGTACTTC,CASSLDPGQRQETQYF
.,TRBJ1-1,17,.,TRBV28,TGTGCCAGCAGTTTAGTTCCCGTTACCGGGGTGAACACTGAAGCTTTCTTT,CASSLVPVTGVNTEAFF
few,TRBJ2-1,15,.,TRBV13,TGTGCCAGCAGCTTTAAGGGGAGCTCCTACAATGAGCAGTTCTTC,CASSFKGSSYNEQFF
.,TRBJ1-2,16,TRBD1,TRBV29-1,TGCAGCGTGGGAAAACGCTCGACAGGGGAAACGGGTGGCTACACCTTC,CSVGKRSTGETGGYTF
few,TRBJ2-1,16,TRBD2,TRBV7-2,TGTGCCAGCAGCTTAGCTAGTAGCGGGGGGGCCAATGAGCAGTTCTTC,CASSLASSGGANEQFF
few,TRBJ2-1,14,TRBD2,TRBV19,TGTGCCTCTGGGCGGGAGAGCTCCTACAATGAGCAGTTCTTC,CASGRESSYNEQFF
.,TRBJ1-2,15,.,TRBV14,TGTGCCAGCAGCCAAGTAGCAGGACAGACCTATGGCTACACCTTC,CASSQVAGQTYGYTF
once,TRBJ2-3,13,.,TRBV7-3,TGTGCCAGCAGCTCCGGATGGGGGAATACGCAGTATTTT,CASSSGWGNTQYF
.,TRBJ1-6,16,.,TRBV6-8,TGTGCCAGCAGTCCCCCTGCGGGCCTAAAGAGGTCACCCCTCCACTTT,CASSPPAGLKRSPLHF
.,TRBJ1-6,15,.,TRBV9,TGTGCCAGCAGCGTAGGACCAACCGGGAATTCACCCCTCCACTTT,CASSVGPTGNSPLHF
.,TRBJ2-7,14,TRBD2,TRBV29-1,TGCAGCGCCACCCCCGGGGGGTATCCCTACGAGCAGTACTTC,CSATPGGYPYEQYF
once,TRBJ1-1,15,TRBD1,TRBV6-1,TGTGCCAGCAGTGAACGTACAGGGGTGAGGGGGGAAGCTTTCTTT,CASSERTGVRGEAFF
.,TRBJ2-4,16,.,TRBV7-7,TGTGCCAGCAGCCCCGGGGTGGGGTTAGCCAAAAACATTCAGTACTTC,CASSPGVGLAKNIQYF
.,TRBJ2-2,14,.,TRBV7-2,TGTGCCAGCAGCACCCGTGTCCTCACCGGGGAGCTGTTTTTT,CASSTRVLTGELFF
.,TRBJ1-5,13,.,TRBV30,TGTGCCTGGAGTTCGGGAAGCAATCAGCCCCAGCATTTT,CAWSSGSNQPQHF
few,TRBJ1-6,15,.,TRBV6-5,TGTGCCAGCACAAAAAGACCCGAAATCCTTTCACCCCTCCACTTT,CASTKRPEILSPLHF
.,TRBJ2-2,16,.,TRBV9,TGTGCCAGCAGCGTAGACCACAGCGCGAACACCGGGGAGCTGTTTTTT,CASSVDHSANTGELFF
.,TRBJ2-7,15,TRBD1,TRBV5-1,TGCGCCAGCAGCTTGGAAGGGACAGGGACTTACGAGCAGTACTTC,CASSLEGTGTYEQYF
.,TRBJ2-5,15,.,TRBV5-4,TGTGCCAGCAGGCCGACCCTACAGGGCAGGGAGACCCAGTACTTC,CASRPTLQGRETQYF
.,TRBJ1-4,14,.,TRBV14,TGTGCCAGCAGCCGAACAGGGCTTGGGAAAAAACTGTTTTTT,CASSRTGLGKKLFF
once,TRBJ2-5,14,TRBD2,TRBV9,TGTGCCAGCAGCGCGGGGGTAGCGGGAGAGACCCAGTACTTC,CASSAGVAGETQYF
once,TRBJ1-4,14,.,TRBV12-5,TGTGCTAGTGGTTTGATTCCAACTAATGAAAAACTGTTTTTT,CASGLIPTNEKLFF
.,TRBJ1-5,14,TRBD1,TRBV6-5,TGTGCCAGCAGTTGGGGACAGTCCAATCAGCCCCAGCATTTT,CASSWGQSNQPQHF
few,TRBJ2-1,17,TRBD2,TRBV11-1,TGTGCCAGCAGCTTAGCGATCGGCGGGGGGGCAGGCAATGAGCAGTTCTTC,CASSLAIGGGAGNEQFF
.,TRBJ2-3,13,.,TRBV18,TGTGCCAGCTCCCCGGGGCAAACAGATACGCAGTATTTT,CASSPGQTDTQYF
.,TRBJ2-3,15,TRBD1,TRBV6-5,TGTGCCAGCAGGATACAGGGGCCTAGCACAGATACGCAGTATTTT,CASRIQGPSTDTQYF
.,TRBJ1-3,15,TRBD1,TRBV6-1,TGTGCCAGCAGATTGGACAGGAGCTCTGGAAACACCATATATTTT,CASRLDRSSGNTIYF
.,TRBJ1-5,18,.,TRBV5-1,TGCGCCAGCAGCGGCTCGACGGACGGACTAGATAGCAATCAGCCCCAGCATTTT,CASSGSTDGLDSNQPQHF
.,TRBJ2-2,12,TRBD2,TRBV9,TGTGCCAGAACTAGCGATCCCGGGGAGCTGTTTTTT,CARTSDPGELFF
.,TRBJ1-1,14,.,TRBV2,TGTGCCAGCAGTGAAGACAGGGAGTACACTGAAGCTTTCTTT,CASSEDREYTEAFF
.,TRBJ1-1,13,.,TRBV6-6,TGTGCCAGCAGTTACCAGTCGAACACTGAAGCTTTCTTT,CASSYQSNTEAFF
once,TRBJ1-5,14,.,TRBV2,TGTGCCAGCAGTCGTATCCACAGCAATCAGCCCCAGCATTTT,CASSRIHSNQPQHF
.,TRBJ1-1,13,.,TRBV5-1,TGCGCCAGCAGCTCACAGGGCGGGACTGAAGCTTTCTTT,CASSSQGGTEAFF
.,TRBJ1-1,13,.,TRBV6-4,TGTGCCAGCAGTAGAGATCAACAGGGAGAGGCTTTCTTT,CASSRDQQGEAFF
.,TRBJ2-3,16,TRBD1,TRBV5-1,TGCGCCAGCAGCTTGTGGACAGGCTCCAGCACAGATACGCAGTATTTT,CASSLWTGSSTDTQYF
.,TRBJ1-1,13,.,TRBV19,TGTGCCAGTAGTCTCTTAGGGTACACTGAAGCTTTCTTT,CASSLLGYTEAFF
.,TRBJ2-5,15,TRBD1,TRBV7-9,TGTGCCAGCAGCCTCCGACAGGGGGCTAGGGAGACCCAGTACTTC,CASSLRQGARETQYF
.,TRBJ1-2,16,.,TRBV5-6,TGTGCCAGCAGCTTGGGCGGGGCAGTTAATAACTATGGCTACACCTTC,CASSLGGAVNNYGYTF
.,TRBJ2-7,13,.,TRBV5-6,TGTGCCAGCAGCCCGATTGCCACCTACGAGCAGTACTTC,CASSPIATYEQYF
.,TRBJ1-3,16,.,TRBV11-2,TGTGCCAGCAGCTTATTGAACGGAAACTCTAGAAACACCATATATTTT,CASSLLNGNSRNTIYF
.,TRBJ2-7,13,.,TRBV6-1,TGTGCCAGCAGGCCAGTAACATCCTACGAGCAGTACTTC,CASRPVTSYEQYF
.,TRBJ1-1,12,.,TRBV29-1,TGCAGCGTTCACATGGTGTCCACTGAAGCTTTCTTT,CSVHMVSTEAFF
few,TRBJ2-2,15,TRBD1,TRBV6-1,TGTGCCAGCAGTGGGCGACAGGGGAACACCGGGGAGCTGTTTTTT,CASSGRQGNTGELFF
.,TRBJ1-2,13,.,TRBV7-2,TGTGCCAGCAGTTCGACAGGTTCGCTTGGCTACACCTTC,CASSSTGSLGYTF
.,TRBJ1-2,15,.,TRBV5-4,TGTGCCAGCAGCTCCTTTGACGGAGCTAACTATGGCTACACCTTC,CASSSFDGANYGYTF
.,TRBJ2-3,15,.,TRBV6-5,TGTGCCAGCAGTTACCGCTTTAGTAGCACAGATACGCAGTATTTT,CASSYRFSSTDTQYF